Each of the 27 T cell receptor beta chains below was sequenced from the same sample in a study of T cell repertoires in cytomegalovirus infection. TCRdb independently ran MiXCR on the reads; one entry per CDR3 protein. The data show 450,000 to 650,000 distinct CDR3 sequences, with around two fifths seen just once and around 50% held by the top ten. Their antigens remain unidentified. This specimen was cultured PBMCs, taken from culture after CMV antigen stimulation. These TCRs come from a human donor in good health (CMV status not recorded). Some clones in this sample may be carry-over from other donors' samples.

The V gene is TRBV7-9, the J gene TRBJ1-2; D unclear. This CDR3 comprises 13 residues. V lost 5 bases, J lost 8 bases, and 15 bases lay in between. Germline CDR1 reads SEHNR; CDR2 reads FQNEAQ (reference sequence). DNA for the CDR3: TGTGCCAGCAGCCCCCGAGGGAGAGTCGGCTACACCTTC. Amino acid sequence: CASSPRGRVGYTF.

This clonotype was detected a few times. The chain is built from TRBV7-9 and TRBJ2-5; D is unresolved. Trimming removed 0 bases from V and 2 bases from J, with 10 bases in between. CDR3 length: 15 residues. The V gene's germline CDR1 is SEHNR and CDR2 FQNEAQ (reference sequence). CDR3: CASSLAERQQETQYF. The CDR3 DNA reads TGTGCCAGCAGCTTAGCGGAGAGACAACAAGAGACCCAGTACTTC.

At least ten counts were recorded for this clonotype. This chain joins TRBV7-2 and TRBJ2-4; tentatively, D is TRBD1 or TRBD2 (6 bases each). The CDR3 runs to 13 residues. Deletions cut 5 bases from V and 6 bases from J, with 11 bases between. Germline CDR1 and CDR2: SGHTA and FQGNSA. CDR3 sequence reads: CASSPEGGNIQYF. The CDR3 coding sequence is TGTGCCAGCAGCCCCGAGGGGGGAAACATTCAGTACTTC.

This clonotype was found a few times. V usage is TRBV7-2 and J usage is TRBJ2-4; D unclear. Between the trimmed V and J ends, which lost 2 bases and 4 bases, there was a span of 6 bases. The germline V gene has CDR1 SGHTA and CDR2 FQGNSA. The CDR3 contains 13 residues. CDR3 sequence reads: CASSLWKKNIQYF. CDR3 nucleotides: TGTGCCAGCAGCTTATGGAAGAAAAACATTCAGTACTTC.

V is TRBV19 and J is TRBJ1-5; D may be TRBD1 (5 bases). The V and J ends lost 6 bases and 7 bases respectively, with 13 bases between them. CDR3 length: 13 residues. Germline loops: CDR1 LNHDA, CDR2 SQIVND (reference sequence). The CDR3 here is CASRLQVGQPQHF. The CDR3 nucleotides read TGTGCCAGTAGGTTACAGGTCGGGCAGCCCCAGCATTTT.

The V gene is TRBV6-2 or TRBV6-3, the J gene TRBJ2-5, with TRBD1 identical over 7 bases. The CDR3 totals 16 residues. Germline CDR1 MNHEY, CDR2 SVGEGT. Trimming removed 8 bases from V and 1 base from J; junction bases left unmatched: 13. CDR3 sequence: CASRRTGARSQETQYF. DNA of the CDR3: TGTGCCAGCCGGAGGACAGGAGCCAGATCCCAAGAGACCCAGTACTTC.

The J gene is TRBJ1-1, the V gene TRBV12-3 or TRBV12-4; a possible D gene is TRBD1 (6 bases). The CDR3 length is 12 residues. V was cut by 7 bases and J by 7 bases, with 13 bases left in between. In nucleotides, the CDR3 is TGTGCCAGCAACTCTAGGGGGGATGAAGCTTTCTTT. Translation gives CASNSRGDEAFF.

CDR3 nucleotides: TGTGCCAGCAGCTTAGTCATAGCGGGATTGGGAGAGACCCAGTACTTC. Translation gives CASSLVIAGLGETQYF. The V call is TRBV11-2, the J call TRBJ2-5; TRBD2 aligns across 8 bases. Losses at the gene ends were 1 base for V and 4 bases for J; bases not matched to a gene: 8. Germline assignment: CDR1 SGHAT and CDR2 FQNNGV. The CDR3 length is 16 residues.

This clonotype has just a few counts. The gene calls are TRBV4-1 and TRBJ1-1; 8 bases match TRBD1. The CDR3 contains 17 residues. Germline assignment: CDR1 MGHRA and CDR2 YSYEKL. The V and J ends lost 1 base and 4 bases, in that order; junction bases with no gene match: 11. CDR3 DNA sequence: TGCGCCAGCAGCCAAGTTATCAGGGGGCTACTTAGCACTGAAGCTTTCTTT. It translates to CASSQVIRGLLSTEAFF.

The chain is built from TRBV6-5 and TRBJ2-3; tentative D call: TRBD2 (5 bases). The V end lost 10 bases, the J end lost 1 base, and 12 bases lay between the germline ends. Per the germline V gene, CDR1 is MNHEY and CDR2 is SVGAGI. CDR3 length: 13 amino acids. CDR3 sequence (DNA): TGTGCCACCCAGAGTAGCGGCACAGATACGCAGTATTTT. Encoded protein: CATQSSGTDTQYF.

The chain has TRBV7-3 and TRBJ2-5; the D is unclear. The CDR3 spans 14 residues. Germline assignment: CDR1 SGHTA and CDR2 FQGTGA. Trimming took off 3 bases at V and 4 bases at J, with 12 bases between the two ends. The CDR3 DNA reads TGTGCCAGCAGCTTTATGGGTAGGAGAGAGACCCAGTACTTC. Translating it yields CASSFMGRRETQYF.

This clonotype was counted between two and nine times. The chain carries TRBV7-2 and TRBJ2-5; 12 positions agree with TRBD2. CDR1 is SGHTA and CDR2 is FQGNSA in the germline V gene. The CDR3 has 17 amino acids. V shed 5 bases, J shed 4 bases, and the junction held 11 bases outside the gene matches. Here the CDR3 DNA reads TGTGCCAGCAGCCCAGGACTAGCGGGGCGGTGGTTAGAGACCCAGTACTTC. This gives the protein CASSPGLAGRWLETQYF. Full variable domain (rest looked up from reference TRBV7-2 and TRBJ2-5): GAGVSQSPSNKVTEKGKDVELRCDPISGHTALYWYRQSLGQGLEFLIYFQGNSAPDKSGLPSDRFSAERTGGSVSTLTIQRTQQEDSAVYLCASSPGLAGRWLETQYFGPGTRLLVL.

The chain recombines TRBV6-5 with TRBJ2-3; 8 positions agree with TRBD1. With 10 bases clipped from V and 0 bases from J, the junction kept 6 bases outside the gene matches. Germline V CDR1 and CDR2: MNHEY, SVGAGI. CDR3 length equals 14 residues. CDR3 protein: CATMDRVSTDTQYF. DNA for the CDR3: TGTGCCACAATGGACAGGGTGAGCACAGATACGCAGTATTTT.

J is TRBJ2-2 and V is TRBV12-3 or TRBV12-4, with 9 nucleotides matching TRBD1. Trimming cost V 6 bases and J 8 bases; bases outside gene matches: 7. There are 14 residues in the CDR3. In DNA form, the CDR3 reads TGTGCCAGCAGGCGGACAGGGGATTTTGGGGAGCTGTTTTTT. It codes for CASRRTGDFGELFF.

This clonotype was observed a handful of times. This chain connects TRBV10-3 to TRBJ2-1, with TRBD1 matching 12 bases. Germline V gene lookup returns CDR1 ENHRY and CDR2 SYGVKD. The ends lost 10 bases at V and 10 bases at J; junction bases unmatched: 11. The CDR3 is made up of 14 amino acids. In DNA form, the CDR3 reads TGTGCCAGCGAGGGACAGGGGGCCGTGGAAGAGCAGTTCTTC. Its translation is CASEGQGAVEEQFF.

This clonotype was seen only a few times. The V and J genes are TRBV6-2 or TRBV6-3 and TRBJ2-3, with unresolved D. V lost 7 bases to trimming and J lost 0 bases, with 17 bases between them. This CDR3 comprises 16 residues. CDR1 MNHEY and CDR2 SVGEGT come from the germline V gene. This chain's CDR3 is CASTKRSGISTDTQYF. As DNA, the CDR3 is TGTGCCAGCACCAAAAGATCCGGAATAAGCACAGATACGCAGTATTTT.

This chain connects TRBV7-2 to TRBJ1-1; D remains ambiguous. The CDR3 is made up of 13 amino acids. The germline V and J ends were trimmed by 5 bases and 5 bases, with 12 bases remaining between them. Germline V gene lookup returns CDR1 SGHTA and CDR2 FQGNSA. CDR3 sequence reads: CASSMLRGTEAFF. Here the CDR3 DNA reads TGTGCCAGCAGCATGTTACGGGGTACTGAAGCTTTCTTT.

The V gene is TRBV4-1, the J gene TRBJ2-1; 7 bases match TRBD2. Germline V gene lookup returns CDR1 MGHRA and CDR2 YSYEKL. The ends lost 1 base at V and 0 bases at J; junction bases unmatched: 12. The CDR3 sequence is 19 residues long. The CDR3 DNA reads as TGCGCCAGCAGCCAAGGTCGAGGAGTTTGGGGGGGCTCCTACAATGAGCAGTTCTTC. This encodes CASSQGRGVWGGSYNEQFF.

This clonotype was seen only once. The chain combines TRBV18 with TRBJ2-1; D gene ambiguous. Germline-derived CDR1 and CDR2 are KGHSH and LQKENI. Trimming took off 3 bases at V and 2 bases at J, with 8 bases between the two ends. There are 14 residues in the CDR3. CDR3 DNA sequence: TGTGCCAGCTCACCCGCCGCCACCTACAATGAGCAGTTCTTC. Its translation is CASSPAATYNEQFF. Together with reference TRBV18 and TRBJ2-1, the CDR3 gives the full variable domain: NAGVMQNPRHLVRRRGQEARLRCSPMKGHSHVYWYRQLPEEGLKFMVYLQKENIIDESGMPKERFSAEFPKEGPSILRIQQVVRGDSAAYFCASSPAATYNEQFFGPGTRLTVL.

The J gene is TRBJ2-7, the V gene TRBV19, with TRBD2 matching over 9 bases. The length of the CDR3 is 15 residues. Per the germline V gene, CDR1 is LNHDA and CDR2 is SQIVND (reference sequence). The V segment lost 5 bases and the J segment 3 bases; nucleotides outside the gene matches: 8. CDR3 DNA: TGTGCCAGTAGTGTAGGCCTAGCGGGGATCTACGAGCAGTACTTC. The encoded protein is CASSVGLAGIYEQYF. The full variable domain, in which reference TRBV19 and TRBJ2-7 provide the parts outside the CDR3, is DGGITQSPKYLFRKEGQNVTLSCEQNLNHDAMYWYRQDPGQGLRLIYYSQIVNDFQKGDIAEGYSVSREKKESFPLTVTSAQKNPTAFYLCASSVGLAGIYEQYFGPGTRLTVT.

This chain joins TRBV12-5 and TRBJ2-1, with D perhaps matching TRBD2 (6 bases). The CDR3 totals 11 residues. V was trimmed by 6 bases and J by 10 bases, leaving 10 bases between them. Germline V gene sequence: CDR1 LGHNT, CDR2 FRNRAP. In DNA, the CDR3 is TGTGCTAGTGGGACCCGGGGGGAGCAGTTCTTC. It is translated as CASGTRGEQFF. The complete variable domain, with remaining parts taken from reference TRBV12-5 and TRBJ2-1, reads DARVTQTPRHKVTEMGQEVTMRCQPILGHNTVFWYRQTMMQGLELLAYFRNRAPLDDSGMPKDRFSAEMPDATLATLKIQPSEPRDSAVYFCASGTRGEQFFGPGTRLTVL.

V gene TRBV7-9 combines with J gene TRBJ2-7; D not resolved. Germline V gene data show CDR1 as SEHNR and CDR2 as FQNEAQ (reference sequence). V lost 6 bases and J lost 6, with 9 bases in between. The CDR3 has 11 amino acids. The CDR3 here is CASRQGREQYF. In nucleotides, the CDR3 is TGTGCCAGCAGACAAGGGCGCGAGCAGTACTTC.

Concerning this clonotype itself: A much larger clone lies one base from this, so it may be a read error. V gene TRBV5-1 combines with J gene TRBJ2-7, with a tentative D call TRBD1 (7 bases). This CDR3 is 16 amino acids long. CDR1 is SGHRS, CDR2 YFSETQ, per germline. Trimming pared 4 bases from V and 0 bases from J, leaving 17 bases between. CDR3 sequence: CASSKEGASSSYEQYF. DNA of the CDR3: TGCGCCAGCAGCAAGGAGGGGGCATCAAGCTCCTACGAGCAGTACTTC.

The chain carries TRBV10-3 and TRBJ2-3, with TRBD2 identical over 9 bases. V lost 5 bases and J lost 1; bases outside the gene matches: 7. The CDR3 is made up of 16 amino acids. CDR1 is ENHRY, CDR2 SYGVKD, per germline. The CDR3 spells CAISFLAGVGTDTQYF. The CDR3 DNA reads as TGTGCCATCAGTTTTTTAGCGGGGGTGGGCACAGATACGCAGTATTTT.

The chain recombines TRBV7-2 with TRBJ1-5; tentative D call: TRBD1 (6 bases). The germline gives CDR1 SGHTA, CDR2 FQGNSA. V was clipped by 5 bases and J by 7 bases, with 15 bases between them. The CDR3 is made up of 14 amino acids. The CDR3 reads CASSPSGVGQPQHF. CDR3 in DNA: TGTGCCAGCAGCCCGTCAGGGGTGGGACAGCCCCAGCATTTT.

There are a few counts of this clonotype. The gene calls are TRBV7-2 and TRBJ2-1; D may be TRBD2 (7 bases). Germline V gene sequence: CDR1 SGHTA, CDR2 FQGNSA. CDR3 size: 15 residues. V lost 5 bases and J 4 bases, leaving 15 bases between the germline ends. The CDR3 DNA reads TGTGCCAGCAGCCTCAAGGGGGGGGTGTACAATGAGCAGTTCTTC. This encodes CASSLKGGVYNEQFF.

This clonotype was seen a few times. The chain couples TRBV7-6 to TRBJ2-1; D is ambiguous. The CDR3 runs 13 residues. Germline CDR1 SGHVS, CDR2 FNYEAQ. Trimming left V 4 bases short and J 5 bases short, with 9 bases between. The DNA for the CDR3 is TGTGCCAGCAGCTCCCCCAAGCACAATGAGCAGTTCTTC. Amino acid sequence: CASSSPKHNEQFF.